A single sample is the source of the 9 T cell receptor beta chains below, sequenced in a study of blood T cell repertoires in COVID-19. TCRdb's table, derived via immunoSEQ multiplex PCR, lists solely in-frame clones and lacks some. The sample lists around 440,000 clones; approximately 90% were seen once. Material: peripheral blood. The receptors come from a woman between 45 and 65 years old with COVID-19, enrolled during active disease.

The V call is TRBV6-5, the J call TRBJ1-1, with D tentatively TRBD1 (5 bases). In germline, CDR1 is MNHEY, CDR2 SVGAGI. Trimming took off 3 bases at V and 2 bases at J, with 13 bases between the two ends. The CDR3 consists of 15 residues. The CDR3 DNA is TGTGCCAGCAGTTATAAAGGGGCAGGCAACACTGAAGCTTTCTTT. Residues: CASSYKGAGNTEAFF.

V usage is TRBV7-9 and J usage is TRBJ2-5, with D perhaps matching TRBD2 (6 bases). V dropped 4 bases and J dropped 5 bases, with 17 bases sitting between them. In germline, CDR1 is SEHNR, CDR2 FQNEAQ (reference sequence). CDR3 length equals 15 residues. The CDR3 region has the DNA TGTGCCAGCAGCTCTCGGGAGCATGAAGGCGAGACCCAGTACTTC. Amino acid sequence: CASSSREHEGETQYF.

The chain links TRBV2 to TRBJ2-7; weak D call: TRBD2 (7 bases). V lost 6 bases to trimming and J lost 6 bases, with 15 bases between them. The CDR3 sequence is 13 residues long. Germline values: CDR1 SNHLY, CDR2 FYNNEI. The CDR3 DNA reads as TGTGCCAGCAGGGGTTCAGGGGAGGGCGAGCAGTACTTC. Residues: CASRGSGEGEQYF.

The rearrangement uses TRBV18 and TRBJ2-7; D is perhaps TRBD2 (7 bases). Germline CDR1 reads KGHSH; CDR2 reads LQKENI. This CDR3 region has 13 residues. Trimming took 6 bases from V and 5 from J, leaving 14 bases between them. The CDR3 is CASSLGGPDEQYF. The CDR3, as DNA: TGTGCCAGCTCCCTCGGGGGGCCGGACGAGCAGTACTTC.

CDR3 residues: CASSLERGGYNEQFF. CDR3 bases: TGTGCCAGCAGCTTAGAGAGGGGGGGTTACAATGAGCAGTTCTTC. The chain recombines TRBV7-2 with TRBJ2-1, with D perhaps matching TRBD2 (7 bases). Germline V gene data show CDR1 as SGHTA and CDR2 as FQGNSA. The CDR3 has 15 residues. The ends were cut back, 1 base at V and 4 bases at J, with 11 bases in the middle.

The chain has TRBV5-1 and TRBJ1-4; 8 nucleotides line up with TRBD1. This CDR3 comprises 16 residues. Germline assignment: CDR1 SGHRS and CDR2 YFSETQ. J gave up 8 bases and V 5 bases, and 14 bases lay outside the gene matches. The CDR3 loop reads CASRTTPGTGEEKLFF. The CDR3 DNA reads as TGCGCCAGCAGGACAACACCGGGGACAGGAGAAGAAAAACTGTTTTTT. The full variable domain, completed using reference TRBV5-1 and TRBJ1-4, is KAGVTQTPRYLIKTRGQQVTLSCSPISGHRSVSWYQQTPGQGLQFLFEYFSETQRNKGNFPGRFSGRQFSNSRSEMNVSTLELGDSALYLCASRTTPGTGEEKLFFGSGTQLSVL.

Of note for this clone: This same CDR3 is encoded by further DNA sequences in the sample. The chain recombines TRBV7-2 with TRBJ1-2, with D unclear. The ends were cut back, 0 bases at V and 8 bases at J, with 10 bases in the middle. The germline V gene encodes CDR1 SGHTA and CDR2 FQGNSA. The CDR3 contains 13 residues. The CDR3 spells CASSLAGSGGYTF. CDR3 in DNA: TGTGCCAGCAGCTTAGCAGGGTCGGGAGGCTACACCTTC.

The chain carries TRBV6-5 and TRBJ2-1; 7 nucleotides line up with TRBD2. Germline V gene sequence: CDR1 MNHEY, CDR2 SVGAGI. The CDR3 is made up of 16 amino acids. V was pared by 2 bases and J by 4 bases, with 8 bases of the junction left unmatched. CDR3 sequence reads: CASSYRSGEAYNEQFF. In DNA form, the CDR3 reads TGTGCCAGCAGTTACCGGAGCGGGGAGGCTTACAATGAGCAGTTCTTC.

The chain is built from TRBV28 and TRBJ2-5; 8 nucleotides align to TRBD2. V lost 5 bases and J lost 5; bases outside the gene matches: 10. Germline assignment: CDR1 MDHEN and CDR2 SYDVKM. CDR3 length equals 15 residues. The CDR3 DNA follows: TGTGCCAGCAGTGCGCATAGCGGGAAAGTGGAGACCCAGTACTTC. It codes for CASSAHSGKVETQYF. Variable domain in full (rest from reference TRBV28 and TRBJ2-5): DVKVTQSSRYLVKRTGEKVFLECVQDMDHENMFWYRQDPGLGLRLIYFSYDVKMKEKGDIPEGYSVSREKKERFSLILESASTNQTSMYLCASSAHSGKVETQYFGPGTRLLVL.